This TCR beta chain was captured in a study of CD8+ T cells in alopecia areata. Study-level findings and limits: Whereas mice showed it more clearly, TCR sharing across patients was murkier, possibly because of HLA. In blood and scalp, many expanded lesional clones persisted during tofacitinib.

The germline V and J ends were trimmed by 0 bases and 7 bases, with 3 bases remaining between them. Germline assignment: CDR1 SGHDT and CDR2 YYEEEE. This CDR3 has 11 amino acids. As for this clone: The antigen remains unidentified.

Documented treatment: oral pan-JAK inhibitor, 5-10 mg twice daily. Sequencing relied on a cDNA template that was reverse transcribed from extracted RNA. Method: immunoSEQ multiplex PCR; TCRdb's copy keeps in-frame clones and lacks some. The table lists tens of thousands of clones, around three quarters of them singletons, with roughly 17% in the top ten. Sequenced material: CD8+ T cells sorted from blood, taken at week 44, from a patient treated with tofacitinib. This chain joins TRBV5-6 and TRBJ2-3; no firm D call. The TCR comes from a human donor with alopecia areata. CDR3 in DNA: TGTGCCAGCAGCTTGGGAAATACGCAGTATTTT. Translated, it gives CASSLGNTQYF.